This T cell receptor (beta chain) was identified during a study of response to subunit inactivated influenza vaccine. This clonotype was seen a handful of times. There are 12 residues in the CDR3. CDR1 is SEHNR, CDR2 FQNEAQ, per germline (reference sequence). Between the trimmed V and J ends, which lost 6 bases and 6 bases, there was a span of 9 bases. One entry per CDR3 protein results from TCRdb running MiXCR on the RT-PCR reads. The repertoire holds about 170,000 distinct CDR3 sequences, with about an eighth as singletons. Separately, the same data were catalogued under a study of T cells expressing NK-cell markers. In that study: The TCR beta cDNA came from 5'RACE template switching with UMIs. Most of the eight sequenced donors tested HCMV-seropositive; one tested seronegative. Among the experiments, several used an anti-gamma-delta TCR antibody to restrict sorting to alpha-beta TCR T cells. In several donors, dominant clonotypes made up about 25-65% of CD3+CD56-NKG2C+ cells.

The gene calls are TRBV7-9 and TRBJ2-1; D tentatively reads TRBD1 or TRBD2 (5 bases each). The TCR was taken from a man aged 45-60 years who received an inactivated influenza vaccine. Specimen: CD8+ T cells sorted from PBMCs, collected roughly 12 days after vaccination. CDR3 nucleotides: TGTGCCAGCAGGGTGGGGACCAATGAGCAGTTCTTC. It specifies CASRVGTNEQFF. The whole variable domain, remainder taken from reference TRBV7-9 and TRBJ2-1, is DTGVSQNPRHKITKRGQNVTFRCDPISEHNRLYWYRQTLGQGPEFLTYFQNEAQLEKSRLLSDRFSAERPKGSFSTLEIQRTEQGDSAMYLCASRVGTNEQFFGPGTRLTVL.